The clone carrying this T cell receptor beta chain was observed a single time. The data are from a study of blood T cell repertoires in COVID-19. Here immunoSEQ multiplex PCR was the method, and the copy in TCRdb shows in-frame clones only, minus some. The sample has 130,000 to 150,000 clones, about 80% seen once. CDR1 is ENHRY, CDR2 SYGVKD, per germline. The V gene lost 8 bases and the J gene lost 2 bases, with 12 bases spanning the gap. The CDR3 is 13 residues long. This receptor was identified in a woman of 80 years or more in a cohort sampled during active or convalescent COVID-19. Input material: peripheral blood. The chain has TRBV10-3 and TRBJ1-2; TRBD1 is a possible D gene (6 bases). The CDR3 spells CAIGGQTNYGYTF. The CDR3 DNA reads TGTGCCATCGGCGGACAGACGAACTATGGCTACACCTTC.